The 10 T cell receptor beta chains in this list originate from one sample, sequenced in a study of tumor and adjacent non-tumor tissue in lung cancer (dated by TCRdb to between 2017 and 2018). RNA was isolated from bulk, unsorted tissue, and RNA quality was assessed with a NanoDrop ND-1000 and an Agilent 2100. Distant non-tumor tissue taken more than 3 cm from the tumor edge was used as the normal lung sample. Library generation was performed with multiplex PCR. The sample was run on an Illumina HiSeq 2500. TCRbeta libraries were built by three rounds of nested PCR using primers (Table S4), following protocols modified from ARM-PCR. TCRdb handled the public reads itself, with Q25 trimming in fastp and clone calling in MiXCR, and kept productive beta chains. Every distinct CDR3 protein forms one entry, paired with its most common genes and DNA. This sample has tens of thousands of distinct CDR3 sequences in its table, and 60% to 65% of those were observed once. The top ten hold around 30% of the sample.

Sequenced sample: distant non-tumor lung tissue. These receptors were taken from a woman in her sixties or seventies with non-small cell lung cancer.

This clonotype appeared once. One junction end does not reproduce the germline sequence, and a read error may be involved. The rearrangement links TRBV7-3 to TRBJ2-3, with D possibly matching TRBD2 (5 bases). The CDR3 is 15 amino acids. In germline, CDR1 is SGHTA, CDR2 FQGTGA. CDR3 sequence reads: CASRLNPGISDMQYF. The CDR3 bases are TGTGCCAGCAGATTAAACCCGGGAATATCAGATATGCAGTATTTT.

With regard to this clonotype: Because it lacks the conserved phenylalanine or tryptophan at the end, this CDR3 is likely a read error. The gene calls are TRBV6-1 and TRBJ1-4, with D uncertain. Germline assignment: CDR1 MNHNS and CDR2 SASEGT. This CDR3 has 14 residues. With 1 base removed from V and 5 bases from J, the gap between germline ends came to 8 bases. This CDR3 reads CASSEVEGNEKLFY. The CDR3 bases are TGTGCCAGCAGTGAAGTAGAGGGCAATGAAAAACTGTTTTAT.

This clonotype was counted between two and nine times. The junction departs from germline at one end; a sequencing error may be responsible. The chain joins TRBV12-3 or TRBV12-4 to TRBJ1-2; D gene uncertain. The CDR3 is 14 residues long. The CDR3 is CASQPETACVGYTF. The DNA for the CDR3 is TGTGCCAGCCAACCTGAGACGGCGTGCGTGGGCTACACCTTT.

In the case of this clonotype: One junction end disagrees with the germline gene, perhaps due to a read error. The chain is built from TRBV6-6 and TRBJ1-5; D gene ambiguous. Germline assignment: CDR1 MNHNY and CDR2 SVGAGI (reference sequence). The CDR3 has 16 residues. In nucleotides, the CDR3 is TGTGCCAGCAACCACAGACATCAGGATAGCGATCAGCCCCAGCATTTT. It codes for CASNHRHQDSDQPQHF.

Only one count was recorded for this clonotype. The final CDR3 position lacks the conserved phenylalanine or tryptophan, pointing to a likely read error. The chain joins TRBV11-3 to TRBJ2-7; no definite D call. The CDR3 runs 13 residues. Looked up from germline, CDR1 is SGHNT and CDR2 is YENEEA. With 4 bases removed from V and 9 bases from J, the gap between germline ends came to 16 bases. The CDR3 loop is CASSSYLGRWQYL. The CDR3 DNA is TGTGCCAGCAGCTCCTACTTAGGGCGCTGGCAGTACTTA.

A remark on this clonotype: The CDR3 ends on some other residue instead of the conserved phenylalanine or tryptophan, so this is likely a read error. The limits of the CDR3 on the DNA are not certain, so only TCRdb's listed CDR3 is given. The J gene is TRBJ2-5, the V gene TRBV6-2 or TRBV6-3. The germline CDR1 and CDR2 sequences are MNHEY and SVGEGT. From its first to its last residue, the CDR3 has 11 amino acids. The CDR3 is CASSYEETQHI.

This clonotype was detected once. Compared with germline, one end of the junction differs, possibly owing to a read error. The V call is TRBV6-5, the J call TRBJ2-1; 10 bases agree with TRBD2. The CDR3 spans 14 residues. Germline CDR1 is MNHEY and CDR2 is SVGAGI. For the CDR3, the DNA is TGTGCTAGCCAACCGGGGACTAGCGCCCATGAGCACTTCTTC. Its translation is CASQPGTSAHEHFF.

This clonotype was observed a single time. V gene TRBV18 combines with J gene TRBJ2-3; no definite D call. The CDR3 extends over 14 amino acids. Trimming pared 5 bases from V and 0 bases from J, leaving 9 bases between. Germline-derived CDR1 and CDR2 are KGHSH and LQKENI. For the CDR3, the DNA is TGTGCCAGCTCAGGCCGGGTTAGCACAGATACGCAGTATTTT. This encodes CASSGRVSTDTQYF.

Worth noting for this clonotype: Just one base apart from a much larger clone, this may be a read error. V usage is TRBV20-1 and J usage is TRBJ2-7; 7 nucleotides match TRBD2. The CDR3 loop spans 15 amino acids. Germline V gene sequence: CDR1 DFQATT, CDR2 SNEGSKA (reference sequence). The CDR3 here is CSARDMAGEPYKQYF. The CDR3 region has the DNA TGCAGTGCTAGAGATATGGCGGGAGAACCCTACAAGCAGTACTTC.

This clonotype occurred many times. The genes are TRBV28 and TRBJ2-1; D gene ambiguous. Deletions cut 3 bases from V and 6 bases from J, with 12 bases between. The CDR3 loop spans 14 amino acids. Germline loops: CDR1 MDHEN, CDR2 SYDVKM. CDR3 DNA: TGTGCCAGCAGTTTCCCTCCTAACTCCAATGAGCAGTTCTTC. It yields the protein CASSFPPNSNEQFF.